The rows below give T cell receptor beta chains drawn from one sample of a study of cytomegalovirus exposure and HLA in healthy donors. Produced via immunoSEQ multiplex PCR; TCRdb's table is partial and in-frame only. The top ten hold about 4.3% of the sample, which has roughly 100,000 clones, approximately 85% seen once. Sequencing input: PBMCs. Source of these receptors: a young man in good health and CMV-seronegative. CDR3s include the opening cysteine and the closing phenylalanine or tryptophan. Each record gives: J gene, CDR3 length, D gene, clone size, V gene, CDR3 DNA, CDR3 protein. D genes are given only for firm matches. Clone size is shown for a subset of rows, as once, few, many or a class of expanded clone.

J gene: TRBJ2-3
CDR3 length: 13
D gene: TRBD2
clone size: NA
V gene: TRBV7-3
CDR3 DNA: TGTGCCAGCAGCTCGGGACTAGCAGGCACGCAGTATTTT
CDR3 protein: CASSSGLAGTQYF

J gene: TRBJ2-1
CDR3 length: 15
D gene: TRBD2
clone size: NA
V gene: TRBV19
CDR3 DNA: TGTGCCAGTAGTCGCAGCGGGGGGGTATACAATGAGCAGTTCTTC
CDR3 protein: CASSRSGGVYNEQFF

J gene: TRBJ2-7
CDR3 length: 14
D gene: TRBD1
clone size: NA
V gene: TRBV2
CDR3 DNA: TGTGCCAGCAGCCTGAACAGGGGCTCCTACGAGCAGTACTTC
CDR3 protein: CASSLNRGSYEQYF

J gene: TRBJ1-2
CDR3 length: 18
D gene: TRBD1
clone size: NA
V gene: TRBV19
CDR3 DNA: TGTGCCACCCTGGGCGGGGACAGGGAAGCTCTATTGGACTATGGCTACACCTTC
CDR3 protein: CATLGGDREALLDYGYTF

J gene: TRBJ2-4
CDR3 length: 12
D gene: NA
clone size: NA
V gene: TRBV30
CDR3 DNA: TGTGCCTGGACCTCCGGTCAAAACATTCAGTACTTC
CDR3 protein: CAWTSGQNIQYF

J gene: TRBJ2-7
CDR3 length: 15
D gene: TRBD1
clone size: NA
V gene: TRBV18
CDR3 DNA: TGTGCCAGCTCACCGTTCGGGACAGGGGGCTACGAGCAGTACTTC
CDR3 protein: CASSPFGTGGYEQYF

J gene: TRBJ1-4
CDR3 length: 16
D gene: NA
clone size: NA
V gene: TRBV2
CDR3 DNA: TGTGCCATAACCTACAGGGAAGAGGCAACTAATGAAAAACTGTTTTTT
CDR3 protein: CAITYREEATNEKLFF

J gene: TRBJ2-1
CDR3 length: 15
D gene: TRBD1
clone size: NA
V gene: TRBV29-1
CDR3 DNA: TGCAGCGTCCCCGACAGGGGGAGTAGGTACAATGAGCAGTTCTTC
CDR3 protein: CSVPDRGSRYNEQFF

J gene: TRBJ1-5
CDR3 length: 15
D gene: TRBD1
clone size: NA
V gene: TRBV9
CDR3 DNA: TGTGCCAGCAGCGTGGGGACAGGGGAACATCAGCCCCAGCATTTT
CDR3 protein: CASSVGTGEHQPQHF

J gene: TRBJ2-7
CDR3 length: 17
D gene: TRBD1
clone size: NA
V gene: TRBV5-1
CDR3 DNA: TGCGCCAGCAGCTTGGCAGGTGGGACAGGGAGCTCCTACGAGCAGTACTTC
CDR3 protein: CASSLAGGTGSSYEQYF

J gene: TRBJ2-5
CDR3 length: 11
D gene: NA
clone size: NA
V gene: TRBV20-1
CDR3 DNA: TGCAGTGCTAGTTGGGAGGAGACCCAGTACTTC
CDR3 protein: CSASWEETQYF

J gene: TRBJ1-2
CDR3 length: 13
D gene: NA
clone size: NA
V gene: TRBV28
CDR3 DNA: TGTGCCAGCAGTTTAACAGCTAACTATGGCTACACCTTC
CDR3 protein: CASSLTANYGYTF

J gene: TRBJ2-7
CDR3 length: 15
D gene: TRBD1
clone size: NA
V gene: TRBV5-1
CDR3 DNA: TGCGCCAGCAGCTTTGGGGACAGCAGATATTACGAGCAGTACTTC
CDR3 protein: CASSFGDSRYYEQYF

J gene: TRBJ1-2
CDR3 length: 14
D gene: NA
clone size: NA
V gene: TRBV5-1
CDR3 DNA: TGCGCCAGCAGCTTGGGGCAGGGGAACTATGGCTACACCTTC
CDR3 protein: CASSLGQGNYGYTF

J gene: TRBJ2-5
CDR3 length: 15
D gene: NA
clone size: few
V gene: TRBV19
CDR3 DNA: TGTGCCAGTAGTATAGACCCCTCGGGAGCGGAGACCCAGTACTTC
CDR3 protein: CASSIDPSGAETQYF

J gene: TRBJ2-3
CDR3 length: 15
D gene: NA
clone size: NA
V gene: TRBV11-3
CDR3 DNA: TGTGCCAGCAGCTTAGATTTCGGGAGAGGAGATACGCAGTATTTT
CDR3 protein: CASSLDFGRGDTQYF

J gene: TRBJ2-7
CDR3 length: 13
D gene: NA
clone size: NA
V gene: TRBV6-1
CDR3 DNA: TGTGCCAGCAGTAGCCTAAAAGTACGCGAGCAGTACTTC
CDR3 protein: CASSSLKVREQYF

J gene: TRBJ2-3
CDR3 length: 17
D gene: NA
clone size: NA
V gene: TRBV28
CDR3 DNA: TGTGCCAGCAACCGTCCCATACGCAGGGGATCCACAGATACGCAGTATTTT
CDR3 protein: CASNRPIRRGSTDTQYF